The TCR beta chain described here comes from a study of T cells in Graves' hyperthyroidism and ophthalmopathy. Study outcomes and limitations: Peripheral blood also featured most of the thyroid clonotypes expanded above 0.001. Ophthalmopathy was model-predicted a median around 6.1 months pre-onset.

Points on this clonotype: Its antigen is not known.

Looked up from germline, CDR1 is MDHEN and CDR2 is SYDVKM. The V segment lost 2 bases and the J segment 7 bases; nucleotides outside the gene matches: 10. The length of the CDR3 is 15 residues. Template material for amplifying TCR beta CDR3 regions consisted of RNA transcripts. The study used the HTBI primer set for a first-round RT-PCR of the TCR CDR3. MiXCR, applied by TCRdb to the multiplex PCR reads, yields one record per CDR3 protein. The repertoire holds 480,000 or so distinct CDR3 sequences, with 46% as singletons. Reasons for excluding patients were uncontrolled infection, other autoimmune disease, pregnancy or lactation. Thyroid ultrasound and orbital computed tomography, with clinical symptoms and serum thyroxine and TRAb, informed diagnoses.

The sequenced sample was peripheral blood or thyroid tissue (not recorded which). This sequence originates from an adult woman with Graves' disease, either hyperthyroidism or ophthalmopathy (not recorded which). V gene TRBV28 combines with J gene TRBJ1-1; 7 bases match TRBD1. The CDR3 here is CASSLHHRGRDEAFF. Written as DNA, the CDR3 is TGTGCCAGCAGTTTACATCACAGGGGACGGGATGAAGCTTTCTTT.